Listed here are 15 T cell receptor beta chains from one sample, sequenced in a study of PD-L1 blockade in urothelial cancer. TCRdb's copy holds only in-frame clones and misses some; the assay was immunoSEQ multiplex PCR. The table records some 120,000 clones, about 88% of them present only once. Noted time point: pretreatment peripheral blood. The sequenced sample was PBMCs, obtained around atezolizumab (anti-PD-L1) treatment. The source of these receptors is a man in his forties or fifties with urothelial cancer.

This clone has a handful of counts. The chain links TRBV2 to TRBJ2-1; possibly TRBD1 for D (6 bases). The CDR3 spans 15 residues. The V gene's germline CDR1 is SNHLY and CDR2 FYNNEI. V lost 5 bases and J lost 0, with 11 bases in between. In DNA, the CDR3 is TGTGCCAGCAGTCGTAAGGGGGACTCCTACAATGAGCAGTTCTTC. This codes for CASSRKGDSYNEQFF. The variable domain in full, completed from reference TRBV2 and TRBJ2-1, reads EPEVTQTPSHQVTQMGQEVILRCVPISNHLYFYWYRQILGQKVEFLVSFYNNEISEKSEIFDDQFSVERPDGSNFTLKIRSTKLEDSAMYFCASSRKGDSYNEQFFGPGTRLTVL.

This clone was observed a few times. The chain employs TRBV9 and TRBJ2-3; D might be TRBD1 (6 bases). Germline CDR1 SGDLS, CDR2 YYNGEE. The ends were cut back, 4 bases at V and 5 bases at J, with 14 bases in the middle. The CDR3 is made up of 14 amino acids. CDR3 region: CASSLGQPLDTQYF. The CDR3 DNA is TGTGCCAGCAGCCTCGGACAGCCACTAGATACGCAGTATTTT.

CDR3 residues: CASSLTGVSGEQYF. The CDR3 region has the DNA TGTGCCAGCAGCTTGACAGGGGTTAGCGGAGAGCAGTACTTC. V usage is TRBV5-6 and J usage is TRBJ2-7; D possibly corresponds to TRBD1 (7 bases). The germline V and J ends were trimmed by 1 base and 7 bases, with 15 bases remaining between them. Germline values: CDR1 SGHDT, CDR2 YYEEEE. The CDR3 length is 14 residues.

This clone has a handful of counts. Germline and junction disagree at one end, which may indicate a read error. This chain links TRBV2 with TRBJ2-1; 10 bases agree with TRBD2. The CDR3 length is 15 residues. CDR1 is SNHLY and CDR2 is FYNNEI in the germline V gene. CDR3 region: CATSPKKSGRDEQFF. The CDR3 DNA is TGTGCCACCAGTCCCAAGAAAAGCGGGAGGGATGAGCAGTTCTTC.

The rearrangement links TRBV5-1 to TRBJ2-1, with no clear D. The germline V gene encodes CDR1 SGHRS and CDR2 YFSETQ. There are 15 residues in the CDR3. V lost 0 bases and J lost 1, with 8 bases in between. CDR3 nucleotides: TGCGCCAGCAGCTTGGGGCAGGTGTCCTACAATGAGCAGTTCTTC. Protein product: CASSLGQVSYNEQFF.

The genes are TRBV9 and TRBJ2-7; TRBD2 agrees at 8 bases. V trimming: 3 bases; J trimming: 4 bases; junction bases outside the gene matches: 12. The CDR3 extends over 16 amino acids. CDR1 is SGDLS, CDR2 YYNGEE, per germline. The chain's CDR3 is CASSETAGLESYEQYF. For the CDR3, the DNA is TGTGCCAGCAGCGAAACCGCGGGACTAGAGTCTTACGAGCAGTACTTC. The whole variable domain, remainder taken from reference TRBV9 and TRBJ2-7, is DSGVTQTPKHLITATGQRVTLRCSPRSGDLSVYWYQQSLDQGLQFLIQYYNGEERAKGNILERFSAQQFPDLHSELNLSSLELGDSALYFCASSETAGLESYEQYFGPGTRLTVT.

V usage is TRBV19 and J usage is TRBJ2-7; 11 bases agree with TRBD2. Unmatched junction bases numbered 2, after V lost 3 bases and J lost 4 bases. The CDR3 length is 14 residues. Per the germline V gene, CDR1 is LNHDA and CDR2 is SQIVND (reference sequence). This CDR3 reads CASSMTSGIYEQYF. CDR3 DNA sequence: TGTGCCAGTAGTATGACTAGCGGGATTTACGAGCAGTACTTC.

Note on this clone: The sample contains more than one DNA sequence encoding this CDR3. This sequence joins TRBV5-5 and TRBJ2-1; 12 positions agree with TRBD2. In germline, CDR1 is SGHKS, CDR2 YYEKEE (reference sequence). The trim removed 3 bases at V and 4 bases at J, leaving 2 bases unmatched. This CDR3 has 15 amino acids. For the CDR3, the DNA is TGTGCCAGCAGCTCTGGACTAGCGGGATACAATGAGCAGTTCTTC. Its protein product is CASSSGLAGYNEQFF.

The chain uses TRBV11-2 and TRBJ2-7; 14 bases line up with TRBD2. Germline V gene lookup returns CDR1 SGHAT and CDR2 FQNNGV. V shed 4 bases, J shed 6 bases, and the junction held 11 bases outside the gene matches. CDR3 size: 17 residues. CDR3 protein: CASSSKPGLAGVVEQYF. The DNA of the CDR3 is TGTGCCAGCAGCTCAAAACCGGGACTAGCGGGAGTGGTCGAGCAGTACTTC.

This chain joins TRBV7-3 and TRBJ2-1, with TRBD1 identical over 8 bases. CDR1 is SGHTA, CDR2 FQGTGA, per germline. The CDR3 sequence is 16 residues long. V trimming: 4 bases; J trimming: 0 bases; junction bases outside the gene matches: 5. The CDR3 reads CASSSRTGSSYNEQFF. Here the CDR3 DNA reads TGTGCCAGCAGCTCCCGGACAGGGAGCTCCTACAATGAGCAGTTCTTC.

V gene TRBV19 combines with J gene TRBJ2-2; 8 bases match TRBD2. This CDR3 has 14 amino acids. Trimming at V came to 6 bases and at J to 6 bases, leaving 6 bases not matched to a gene. Looked up from germline, CDR1 is LNHDA and CDR2 is SQIVND (reference sequence). The CDR3 loop reads CASRPGLVAGELFF. Here the CDR3 DNA reads TGTGCCAGTAGGCCGGGACTAGTCGCCGGGGAGCTGTTTTTT.

The chain recombines TRBV10-3 with TRBJ2-1; 10 positions match TRBD2. V was clipped by 5 bases and J by 4 bases; unmatched bases: 5. The CDR3 is 15 amino acids. Germline CDR1 ENHRY, CDR2 SYGVKD. The CDR3 sequence: CAISLAGGPYNEQFF. CDR3 coding DNA: TGTGCCATCAGTTTAGCGGGAGGACCTTACAATGAGCAGTTCTTC.

V is TRBV5-1 and J is TRBJ2-1; 12 bases match TRBD2. This CDR3 is built from 15 residues. The V segment lost 0 bases and the J segment 9 bases; nucleotides outside the gene matches: 4. CDR1 is SGHRS and CDR2 is YFSETQ in the germline V gene. This chain's CDR3 is CASSLGLAGVIEQFF. CDR3 DNA sequence: TGCGCCAGCAGCTTGGGACTAGCGGGAGTGATTGAGCAGTTCTTC.

This chain links TRBV2 with TRBJ2-1, with TRBD2 matching over 8 bases. CDR1 is SNHLY, CDR2 FYNNEI, per germline. J gave up 0 bases and V 6 bases, and 4 bases lay outside the gene matches. This CDR3 has 15 amino acids. CDR3 nucleotides: TGTGCCAGCAGAGGCGGGAGGAGCTCCTACAATGAGCAGTTCTTC. Translation: CASRGGRSSYNEQFF.

This chain joins TRBV5-1 and TRBJ2-1; D might be TRBD1 (5 bases). Germline V gene sequence: CDR1 SGHRS, CDR2 YFSETQ. Trimming took off 7 bases at V and 8 bases at J, with 16 bases between the two ends. The CDR3 totals 13 residues. The CDR3 region has the DNA TGCGCCAGCGGCCTCAAGGGGCTGGATGAGCAGTTCTTC. This codes for CASGLKGLDEQFF.